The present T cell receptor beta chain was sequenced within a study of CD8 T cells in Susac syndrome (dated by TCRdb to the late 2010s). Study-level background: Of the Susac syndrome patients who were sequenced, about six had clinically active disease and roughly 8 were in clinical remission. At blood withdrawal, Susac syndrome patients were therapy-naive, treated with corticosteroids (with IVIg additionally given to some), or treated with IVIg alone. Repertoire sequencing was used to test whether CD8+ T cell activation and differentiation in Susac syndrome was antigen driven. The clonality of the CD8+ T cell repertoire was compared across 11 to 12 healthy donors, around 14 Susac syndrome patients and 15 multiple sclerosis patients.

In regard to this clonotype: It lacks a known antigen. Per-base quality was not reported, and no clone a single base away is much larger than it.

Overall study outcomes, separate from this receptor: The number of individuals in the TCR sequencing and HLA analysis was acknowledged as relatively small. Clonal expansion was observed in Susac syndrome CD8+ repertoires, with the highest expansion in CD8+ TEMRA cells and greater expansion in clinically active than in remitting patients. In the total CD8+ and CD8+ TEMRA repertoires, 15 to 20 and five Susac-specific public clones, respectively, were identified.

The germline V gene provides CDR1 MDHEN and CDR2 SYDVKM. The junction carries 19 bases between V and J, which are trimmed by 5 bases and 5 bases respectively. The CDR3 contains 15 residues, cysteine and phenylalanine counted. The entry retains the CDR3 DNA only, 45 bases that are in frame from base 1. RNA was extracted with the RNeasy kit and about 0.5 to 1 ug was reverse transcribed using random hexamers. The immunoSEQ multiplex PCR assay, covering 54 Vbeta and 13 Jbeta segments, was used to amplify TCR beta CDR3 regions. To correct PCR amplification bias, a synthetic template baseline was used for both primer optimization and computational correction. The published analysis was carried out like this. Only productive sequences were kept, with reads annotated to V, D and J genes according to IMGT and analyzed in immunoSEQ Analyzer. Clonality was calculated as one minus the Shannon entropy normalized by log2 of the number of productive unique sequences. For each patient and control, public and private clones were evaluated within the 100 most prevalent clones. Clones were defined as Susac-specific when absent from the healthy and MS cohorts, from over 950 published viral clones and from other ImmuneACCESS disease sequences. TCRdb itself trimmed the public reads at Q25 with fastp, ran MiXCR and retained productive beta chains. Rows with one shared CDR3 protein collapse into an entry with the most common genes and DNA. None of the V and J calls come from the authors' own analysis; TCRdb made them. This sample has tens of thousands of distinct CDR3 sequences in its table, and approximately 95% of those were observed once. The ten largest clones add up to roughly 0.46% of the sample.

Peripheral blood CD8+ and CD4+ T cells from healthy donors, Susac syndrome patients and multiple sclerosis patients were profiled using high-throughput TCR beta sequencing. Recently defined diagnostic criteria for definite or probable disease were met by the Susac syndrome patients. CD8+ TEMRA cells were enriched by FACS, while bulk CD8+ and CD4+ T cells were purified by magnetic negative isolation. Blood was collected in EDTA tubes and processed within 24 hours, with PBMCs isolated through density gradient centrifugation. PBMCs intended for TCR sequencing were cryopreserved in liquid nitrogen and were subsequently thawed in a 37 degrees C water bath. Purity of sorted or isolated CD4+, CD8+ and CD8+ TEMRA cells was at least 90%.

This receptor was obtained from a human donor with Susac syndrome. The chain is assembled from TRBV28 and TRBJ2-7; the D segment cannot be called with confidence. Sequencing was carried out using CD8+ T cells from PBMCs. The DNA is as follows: TGTGCCAGCAGTCAAACTCCCTCGAATTACGACGAGCAGTACTTC. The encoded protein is CASSQTPSNYDEQYF.